A single sample is the source of the 20 T cell receptor beta chains below, sequenced in a study of cytotoxic CD8 clonotypes in ibrutinib-treated CLL. Only in-frame clones appear in the TCRdb table, and some are missing; sequencing was by immunoSEQ multiplex PCR. The profile shows about 160,000 clones, about 80% of them singletons. Here the sequenced sample was PBMCs, taken after 24 months of ibrutinib treatment. The receptor source for this set is a human donor with chronic lymphocytic leukemia.

This sequence joins TRBV2 and TRBJ2-7; 8 bases fit TRBD1. Germline V gives CDR1 SNHLY, CDR2 FYNNEI. J lost 2 bases, V lost 5 bases, and 5 bases had no gene match. This CDR3 has 14 residues. The CDR3 loop is CASSRKGQAYEQYF. Here the CDR3 DNA reads TGTGCCAGCAGTAGAAAGGGACAGGCCTACGAGCAGTACTTC.

This chain joins TRBV7-3 and TRBJ2-4, with 10 nucleotides matching TRBD1. Germline V gene lookup returns CDR1 SGHTA and CDR2 FQGTGA. The CDR3 is 15 amino acids. V was clipped by 8 bases and J by 2 bases; unmatched bases: 6. The CDR3 loop is CASPRQGASKNIQYF. The CDR3 coding sequence is TGTGCCAGCCCAAGACAGGGGGCGTCCAAAAACATTCAGTACTTC.

V and J are TRBV6-5 and TRBJ2-7; 11 bases map to TRBD2. The CDR3 consists of 14 residues. With 5 bases clipped from V and 4 bases from J, the junction kept 4 bases outside the gene matches. Germline V gene sequence: CDR1 MNHEY, CDR2 SVGAGI. This CDR3 reads CASSHGTSGYEQYF. The CDR3 region has the DNA TGTGCCAGCAGTCACGGGACTAGCGGTTACGAGCAGTACTTC.

The V gene is TRBV30, the J gene TRBJ2-3, with 12 bases aligning to TRBD2. CDR1 is GTSNPN and CDR2 is SVGIG in the germline V gene (reference sequence). The ends lost 2 bases at V and 10 bases at J; junction bases unmatched: 4. The CDR3 extends over 13 amino acids. Written as DNA, the CDR3 is TGTGCCTGGAGTTTACTAGCGGGAGGACCGCAGTATTTT. Amino acid sequence: CAWSLLAGGPQYF.

This rearrangement joins TRBV28 to TRBJ1-2; possible D gene TRBD1, 5 bases. V was pared by 2 bases and J by 5 bases, with 9 bases between. Germline V gene data show CDR1 as MDHEN and CDR2 as SYDVKM. The CDR3 totals 13 residues. This CDR3 is CASSLTGVYGYTF. The CDR3 bases are TGTGCCAGCAGTTTAACGGGGGTTTATGGCTACACCTTC.

The table lists this clone with a count of one. V is TRBV9 and J is TRBJ2-3; 11 bases align to TRBD2. Germline V gene lookup returns CDR1 SGDLS and CDR2 YYNGEE. CDR3 size: 15 residues. The J segment lost 5 bases and the V segment lost 3 bases, leaving 5 bases of the junction unmatched. The CDR3 sequence: CASSGRGLAGDTQYF. CDR3 nucleotide sequence: TGTGCCAGCAGCGGCAGAGGACTAGCGGGAGATACGCAGTATTTT. Looking up the rest from reference TRBV9 and TRBJ2-3 gives the full variable domain: DSGVTQTPKHLITATGQRVTLRCSPRSGDLSVYWYQQSLDQGLQFLIQYYNGEERAKGNILERFSAQQFPDLHSELNLSSLELGDSALYFCASSGRGLAGDTQYFGPGTRLTVL.

The gene calls are TRBV4-2 and TRBJ1-1; D is unresolved. The V gene's germline CDR1 is LGHNA and CDR2 YNFKEQ. Trimming cost V 4 bases and J 3 bases, with 3 bases left between them. The CDR3 consists of 11 residues. CDR3: CASSLDTEAFF. The DNA of the CDR3 is TGTGCCAGCAGCCTCGACACTGAAGCTTTCTTT.

This chain connects TRBV5-1 to TRBJ1-1; D not resolved. Trimming shortened V by 4 bases and J by 1 base, and 11 bases separated the two germline ends. CDR3 length: 14 residues. Germline V gene data show CDR1 as SGHRS and CDR2 as YFSETQ. The CDR3 spells CASSQWTGNTEAFF. DNA for the CDR3: TGCGCCAGCAGCCAGTGGACGGGGAACACTGAAGCTTTCTTT.

This clone occurred a few times. The V call is TRBV19, the J call TRBJ1-2; possible D gene TRBD1, 5 bases. This CDR3 region has 14 residues. V gave up 2 bases and J gave up 5 bases, with 12 bases separating them. Germline values: CDR1 LNHDA, CDR2 SQIVND (reference sequence). CDR3 amino acids: CASSIPQGRYGYTF. The DNA for the CDR3 is TGTGCCAGTAGTATACCCCAGGGAAGGTATGGCTACACCTTC.

This clone was recorded a few times. V is TRBV29-1 and J is TRBJ2-7; D gene uncertain. The CDR3 totals 12 residues. Deletions cut 4 bases from V and 4 bases from J, with 11 bases between. Germline V gene lookup returns CDR1 SQVTM and CDR2 ANQGSEA. CDR3 bases: TGCAGCGTTGTGGCGGTGGGATACGAGCAGTACTTC. Protein product: CSVVAVGYEQYF.

CDR3 in DNA: TGTGCCAGCAAAACGGACCTCGACGCAGATACGCAGTATTTT. This translates into CASKTDLDADTQYF. The rearrangement joins TRBV2 to TRBJ2-3; D call uncertain. Germline V gene data show CDR1 as SNHLY and CDR2 as FYNNEI. Trimming stripped 7 bases from V and 4 bases from J, with 15 bases between. CDR3 length: 14 residues.

The gene calls are TRBV28 and TRBJ1-1, with 10 nucleotides matching TRBD1. Germline CDR1 reads MDHEN; CDR2 reads SYDVKM. Germline trimming cut 5 bases from V and 3 bases from J; bases unmatched to any gene: 6. This CDR3 is built from 15 residues. CDR3 sequence reads: CASSQTGTGDTEAFF. DNA of the CDR3: TGTGCCAGCAGTCAAACCGGGACAGGGGACACTGAAGCTTTCTTT.

This clone was counted a few times. The chain has TRBV27 and TRBJ2-7; unclear D gene. This CDR3 is 15 amino acids long. V lost 7 bases, J lost 3 bases, and 19 bases lay in between. Per the germline V gene, CDR1 is MNHEY and CDR2 is SMNVEV (reference sequence). The CDR3 sequence: CASTTRGGFFYEQYF. The CDR3 coding sequence is TGTGCCAGCACCACACGTGGCGGATTCTTCTACGAGCAGTACTTC.

The rearrangement joins TRBV30 to TRBJ1-5; 9 bases align to TRBD1. The CDR3 contains 14 residues. Germline CDR1 reads GTSNPN; CDR2 reads SVGIG (reference sequence). J was trimmed by 3 bases and V by 3 bases; bases with no gene match: 3. CDR3 nucleotides: TGTGCCTGGAGACAGGGGGCCTTCAATCAGCCCCAGCATTTT. This codes for CAWRQGAFNQPQHF.

The chain employs TRBV11-2 and TRBJ1-2; 7 nucleotides agree with TRBD1. V shed 5 bases and J 2 bases; nucleotides not matched to a gene: 2. The CDR3 covers 13 residues. CDR1 SGHAT and CDR2 FQNNGV come from the germline V gene. For the CDR3, the DNA is TGTGCCAGCAGCCCGGGACAGAACTATGGCTACACCTTC. It specifies CASSPGQNYGYTF.

The chain recombines TRBV28 with TRBJ2-1, with 15 bases matching TRBD2. Germline assignment: CDR1 MDHEN and CDR2 SYDVKM. The CDR3 totals 15 residues. Trimming at V came to 7 bases and at J to 8 bases, leaving 6 bases not matched to a gene. The CDR3 DNA follows: TGTGCCAGCAACCTGGGACTAGCGGGAGGACATGAGCAGTTCTTC. Protein: CASNLGLAGGHEQFF.

The V and J genes are TRBV6-5 and TRBJ1-1; TRBD1 aligns across 9 bases. This CDR3 has 15 amino acids. The V gene's germline CDR1 is MNHEY and CDR2 SVGAGI. J lost 6 bases, V lost 2 bases, and 7 bases had no gene match. CDR3 sequence (DNA): TGTGCCAGCAGTTACGTGGACAGGGGTTTGGCTGAAGCTTTCTTT. Protein sequence: CASSYVDRGLAEAFF.

This clone showed up just once. This sequence joins TRBV15 and TRBJ2-7; the D is unclear. Germline CDR1 LNHNV, CDR2 YYDKDF (reference sequence). V gave up 1 base and J gave up 4 bases, with 8 bases separating them. The CDR3 consists of 13 residues. This CDR3 reads CATSRGSFYEQYF. The DNA of the CDR3 is TGTGCCACCAGCAGAGGGTCTTTTTACGAGCAGTACTTC.

The chain recombines TRBV19 with TRBJ2-2; the D is unclear. Trimming stripped 2 bases from V and 5 bases from J, with 6 bases between. CDR3 length: 13 residues. Germline V gene data show CDR1 as LNHDA and CDR2 as SQIVND (reference sequence). CDR3 sequence: CASSILRTGELFF. The DNA of the CDR3 is TGTGCCAGTAGTATACTACGTACCGGGGAGCTGTTTTTT.

J is TRBJ1-3 and V is TRBV30; D is possibly TRBD1 (5 bases). The CDR3 sequence is 13 residues long. V lost 3 bases and J lost 4, with 10 bases in between. The germline V gene has CDR1 GTSNPN and CDR2 SVGIG (reference sequence). CDR3 region: CAWSRASGNTIYF. The CDR3 DNA follows: TGTGCCTGGAGCAGGGCTTCAGGAAACACCATATATTTT.